The sequence of this T cell receptor (beta chain) was determined in a study of shared clonotypes between healthy human individuals. Study context: CD8 memory received one plate per donor, CD8 naive two, CD4 memory three and CD4 naive three. Whole-study results and caveats: Several donors held approximately 4.5% of naive CD4 clonotypes in common. Apart from blood, nothing was sampled; tissue repertoires likely differ.

Remarks on this clone: Its antigen is not known.

Generated by immunoSEQ multiplex PCR, the TCRdb table keeps only in-frame clones and is missing some. Here the sample spans around 2.5 million clones, approximately 93% being singletons. Losses at the gene ends were 4 bases for V and 1 base for J; bases not matched to a gene: 6. The CDR3 loop spans 15 amino acids. CDR1 is SGHRS, CDR2 YFSETQ, per germline. The sample taken for sequencing was naive CD4+ T cells from PBMCs. The subset: CD45RA+ positively selected. This clonotype was obtained from a man aged 18 to 30 in good health. Some clones in this sample may be carry-over from other donors' samples. The rearrangement links TRBV5-1 to TRBJ2-5, with 8 positions matching TRBD1. The DNA for the CDR3 is TGCGCCAGCAGCCAGGGGGCAGGGAGCCAAGAGACCCAGTACTTC. Amino acids: CASSQGAGSQETQYF.